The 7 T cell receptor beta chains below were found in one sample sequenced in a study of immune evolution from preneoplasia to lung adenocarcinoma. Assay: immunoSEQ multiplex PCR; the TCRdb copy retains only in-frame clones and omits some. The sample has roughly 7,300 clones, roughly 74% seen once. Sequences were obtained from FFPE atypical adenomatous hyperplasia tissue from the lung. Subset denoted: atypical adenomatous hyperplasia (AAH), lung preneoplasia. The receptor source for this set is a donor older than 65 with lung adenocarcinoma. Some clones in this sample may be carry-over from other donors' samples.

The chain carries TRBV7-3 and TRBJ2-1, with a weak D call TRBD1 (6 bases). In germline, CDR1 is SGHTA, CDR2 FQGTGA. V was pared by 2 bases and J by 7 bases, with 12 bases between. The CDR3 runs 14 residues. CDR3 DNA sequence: TGTGCCAGCAGCTTAGGAACAGGGTCTAATGAGCAGTTCTTC. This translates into CASSLGTGSNEQFF.

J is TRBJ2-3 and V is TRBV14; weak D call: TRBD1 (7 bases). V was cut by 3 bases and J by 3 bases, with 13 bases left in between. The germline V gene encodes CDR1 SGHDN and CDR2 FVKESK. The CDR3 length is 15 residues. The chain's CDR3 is CASSQIQGGTDTQYF. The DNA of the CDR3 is TGTGCCAGCAGCCAGATCCAGGGGGGTACAGATACGCAGTATTTT.

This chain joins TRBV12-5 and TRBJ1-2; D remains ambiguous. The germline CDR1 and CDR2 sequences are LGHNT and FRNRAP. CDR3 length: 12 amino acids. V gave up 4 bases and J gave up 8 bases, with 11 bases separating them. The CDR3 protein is CASGSYPSGYTF. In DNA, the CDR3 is TGTGCTAGTGGTTCTTACCCTTCGGGCTACACCTTC.

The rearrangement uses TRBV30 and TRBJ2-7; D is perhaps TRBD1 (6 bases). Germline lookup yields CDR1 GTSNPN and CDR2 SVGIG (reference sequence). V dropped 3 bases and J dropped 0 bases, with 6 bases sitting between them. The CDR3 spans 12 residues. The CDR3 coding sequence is TGTGCCTGGAGGGACAGCTCCTACGAGCAGTACTTC. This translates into CAWRDSSYEQYF. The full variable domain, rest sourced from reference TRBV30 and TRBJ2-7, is SQTIHQWPATLVQPVGSPLSLECTVEGTSNPNLYWYRQAAGRGLQLLFYSVGIGQISSEVPQNLSASRPQDRQFILSSKKLLLSDSGFYLCAWRDSSYEQYFGPGTRLTVT.

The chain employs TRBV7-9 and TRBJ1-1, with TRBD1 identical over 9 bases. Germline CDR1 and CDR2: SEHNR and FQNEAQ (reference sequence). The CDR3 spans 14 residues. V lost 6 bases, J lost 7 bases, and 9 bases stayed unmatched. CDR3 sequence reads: CASRNTGGSGEAFF. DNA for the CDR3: TGTGCCAGCAGGAATACAGGGGGCTCGGGTGAAGCTTTCTTT.

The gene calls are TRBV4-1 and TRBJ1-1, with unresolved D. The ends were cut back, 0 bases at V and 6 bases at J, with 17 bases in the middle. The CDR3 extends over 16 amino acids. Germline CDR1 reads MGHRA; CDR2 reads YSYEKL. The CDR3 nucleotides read TGCGCCAGCAGCCAAGATCAACCTATCCCCGGCGCTGAAGCTTTCTTT. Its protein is CASSQDQPIPGAEAFF.

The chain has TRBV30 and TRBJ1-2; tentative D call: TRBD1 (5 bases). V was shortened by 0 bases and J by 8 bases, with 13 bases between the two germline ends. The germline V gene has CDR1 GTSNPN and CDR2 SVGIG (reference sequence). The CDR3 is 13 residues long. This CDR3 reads CAWSVGSQGGYTF. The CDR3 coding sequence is TGTGCCTGGAGTGTAGGGAGTCAGGGAGGCTACACCTTC.